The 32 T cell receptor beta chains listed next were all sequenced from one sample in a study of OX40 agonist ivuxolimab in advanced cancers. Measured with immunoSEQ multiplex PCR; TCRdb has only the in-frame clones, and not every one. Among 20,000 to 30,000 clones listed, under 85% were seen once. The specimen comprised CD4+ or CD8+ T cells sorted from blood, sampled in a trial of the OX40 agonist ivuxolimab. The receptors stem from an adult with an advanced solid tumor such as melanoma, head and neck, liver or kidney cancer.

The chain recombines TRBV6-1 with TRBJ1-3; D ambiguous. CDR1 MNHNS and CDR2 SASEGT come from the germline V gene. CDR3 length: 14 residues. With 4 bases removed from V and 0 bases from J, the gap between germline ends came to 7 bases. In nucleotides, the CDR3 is TGTGCCAGCAGTGCGGCAGACTCTGGAAACACCATATATTTT. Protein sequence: CASSAADSGNTIYF.

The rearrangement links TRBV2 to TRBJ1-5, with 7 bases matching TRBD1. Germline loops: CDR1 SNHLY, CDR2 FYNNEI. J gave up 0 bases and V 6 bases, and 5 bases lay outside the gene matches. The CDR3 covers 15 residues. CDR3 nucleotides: TGTGCCAGCAGAGGAGGGACAGTTAGCAATCAGCCCCAGCATTTT. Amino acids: CASRGGTVSNQPQHF.

CDR3 protein: CASSDYSRINQPQHF. The CDR3 DNA follows: TGTGCCAGCAGTGACTACAGCCGAATCAATCAGCCCCAGCATTTT. The genes are TRBV2 and TRBJ1-5; D gene ambiguous. The CDR3 is 15 amino acids. Trimming pared 3 bases from V and 3 bases from J, leaving 12 bases between. Per germline, CDR1 SNHLY and CDR2 FYNNEI.

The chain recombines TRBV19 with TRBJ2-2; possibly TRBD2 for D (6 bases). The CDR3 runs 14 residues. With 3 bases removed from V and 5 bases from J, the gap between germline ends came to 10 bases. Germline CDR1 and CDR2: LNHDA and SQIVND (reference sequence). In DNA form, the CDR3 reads TGTGCCAGTAGTATCCAAGGGAGGACCGGGGAGCTGTTTTTT. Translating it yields CASSIQGRTGELFF.

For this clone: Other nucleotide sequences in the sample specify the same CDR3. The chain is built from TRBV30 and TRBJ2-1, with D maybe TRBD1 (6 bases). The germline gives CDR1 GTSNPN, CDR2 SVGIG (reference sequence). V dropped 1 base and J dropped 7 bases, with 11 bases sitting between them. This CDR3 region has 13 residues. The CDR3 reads CAWSDGQGNEQFF. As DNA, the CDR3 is TGTGCCTGGAGTGACGGGCAGGGGAATGAGCAGTTCTTC.

The CDR3 region has the DNA TGTGCCTGGAGTTTAGGACGGCTAAATTCACCCCTCCACTTT. Its translation is CAWSLGRLNSPLHF. The chain carries TRBV30 and TRBJ1-6; D remains ambiguous. Germline assignment: CDR1 GTSNPN and CDR2 SVGIG (reference sequence). The CDR3 covers 14 residues. Trimming took off 2 bases at V and 7 bases at J, with 12 bases between the two ends.

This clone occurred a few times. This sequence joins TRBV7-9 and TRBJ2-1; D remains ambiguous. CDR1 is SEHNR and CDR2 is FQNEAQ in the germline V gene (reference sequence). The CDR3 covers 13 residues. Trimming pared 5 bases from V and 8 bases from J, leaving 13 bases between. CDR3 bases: TGTGCCAGCAGCCCCCTGAGTGTGGATGAGCAGTTCTTC. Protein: CASSPLSVDEQFF.

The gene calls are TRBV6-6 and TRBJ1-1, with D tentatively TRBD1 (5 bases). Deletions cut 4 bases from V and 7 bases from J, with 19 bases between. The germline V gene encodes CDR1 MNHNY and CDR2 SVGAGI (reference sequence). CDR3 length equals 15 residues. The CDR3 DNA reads TGTGCCAGCAGTTCCCCCACCAGGGCAGAAGATGAAGCTTTCTTT. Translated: CASSSPTRAEDEAFF.

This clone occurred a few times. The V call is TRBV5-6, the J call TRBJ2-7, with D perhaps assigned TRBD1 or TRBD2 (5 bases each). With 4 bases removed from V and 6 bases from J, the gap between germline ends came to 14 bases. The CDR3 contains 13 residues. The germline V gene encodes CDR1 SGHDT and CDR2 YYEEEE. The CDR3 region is CASSPGPGSEQYF. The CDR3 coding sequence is TGTGCCAGCAGCCCGGGACCAGGGAGCGAGCAGTACTTC.

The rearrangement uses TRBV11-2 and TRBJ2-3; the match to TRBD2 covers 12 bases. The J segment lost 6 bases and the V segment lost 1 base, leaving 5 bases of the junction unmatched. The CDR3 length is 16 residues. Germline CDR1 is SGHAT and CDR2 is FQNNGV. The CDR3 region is CASSLVWTSGEDTQYF. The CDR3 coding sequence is TGTGCCAGCAGCTTAGTATGGACTAGCGGGGAGGATACGCAGTATTTT.

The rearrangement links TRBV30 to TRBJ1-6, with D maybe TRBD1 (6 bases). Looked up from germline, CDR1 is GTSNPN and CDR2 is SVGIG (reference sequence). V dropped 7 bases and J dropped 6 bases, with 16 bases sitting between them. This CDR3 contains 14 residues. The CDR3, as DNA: TGTGCCTCTAATAACAGGGTTGGTAATTCACCCCTCCACTTT. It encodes CASNNRVGNSPLHF.

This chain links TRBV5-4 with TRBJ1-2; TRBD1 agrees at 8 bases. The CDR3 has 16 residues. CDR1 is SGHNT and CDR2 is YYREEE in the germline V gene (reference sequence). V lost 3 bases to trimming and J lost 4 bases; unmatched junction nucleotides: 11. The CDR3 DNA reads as TGTGCCAGCAGCTACCCTGGACAGGGAGCCTTCTATGGCTACACCTTC. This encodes CASSYPGQGAFYGYTF. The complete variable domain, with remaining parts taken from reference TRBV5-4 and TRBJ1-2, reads ETGVTQSPTHLIKTRGQQVTLRCSSQSGHNTVSWYQQALGQGPQFIFQYYREEENGRGNFPPRFSGLQFPNYSSELNVNALELDDSALYLCASSYPGQGAFYGYTFGSGTRLTVV.

The CDR3 loop reads CASSPKGAGGGTNEKLFF. The CDR3, as DNA: TGTGCCAGCAGCCCGAAAGGGGCAGGGGGCGGAACTAATGAAAAACTGTTTTTT. V and J are TRBV7-9 and TRBJ1-4; the match to TRBD1 covers 8 bases. The CDR3 loop spans 18 amino acids. Germline CDR1 reads SEHNR; CDR2 reads FQNEAQ (reference sequence). Trimming removed 5 bases from V and 1 base from J; junction bases left unmatched: 12.

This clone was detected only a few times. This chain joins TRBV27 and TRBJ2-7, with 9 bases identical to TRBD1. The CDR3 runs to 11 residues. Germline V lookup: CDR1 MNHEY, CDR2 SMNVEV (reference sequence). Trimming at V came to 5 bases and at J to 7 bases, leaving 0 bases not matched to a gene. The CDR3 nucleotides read TGTGCCAGCAGTGGACAGGGGGAGCAGTACTTC. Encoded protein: CASSGQGEQYF.

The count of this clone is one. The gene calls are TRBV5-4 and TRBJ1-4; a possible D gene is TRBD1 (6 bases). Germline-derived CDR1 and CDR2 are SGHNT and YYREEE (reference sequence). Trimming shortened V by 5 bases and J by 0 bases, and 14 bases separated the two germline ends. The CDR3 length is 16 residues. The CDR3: CASSFVTGATNEKLFF. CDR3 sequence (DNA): TGTGCCAGCAGTTTTGTGACAGGTGCAACTAATGAAAAACTGTTTTTT.

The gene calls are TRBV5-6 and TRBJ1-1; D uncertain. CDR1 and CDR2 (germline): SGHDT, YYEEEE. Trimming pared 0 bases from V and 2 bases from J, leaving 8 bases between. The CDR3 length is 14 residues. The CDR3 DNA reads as TGTGCCAGCAGCTTGGTCCCGCCCAACACTGAAGCTTTCTTT. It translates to CASSLVPPNTEAFF.

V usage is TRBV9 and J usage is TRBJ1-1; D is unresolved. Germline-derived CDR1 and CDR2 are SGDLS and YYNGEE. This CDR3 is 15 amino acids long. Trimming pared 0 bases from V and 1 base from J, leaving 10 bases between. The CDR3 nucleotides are TGTGCCAGCAGCGTAGACGGGCTAGCGAACACTGAAGCTTTCTTT. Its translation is CASSVDGLANTEAFF.

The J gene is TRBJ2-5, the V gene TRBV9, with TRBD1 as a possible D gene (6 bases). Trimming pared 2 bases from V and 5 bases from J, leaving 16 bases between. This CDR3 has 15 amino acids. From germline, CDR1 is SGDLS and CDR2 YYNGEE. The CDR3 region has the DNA TGTGCCAGCAGCGTTACACAGGGATCGGGGGAGACCCAGTACTTC. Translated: CASSVTQGSGETQYF.

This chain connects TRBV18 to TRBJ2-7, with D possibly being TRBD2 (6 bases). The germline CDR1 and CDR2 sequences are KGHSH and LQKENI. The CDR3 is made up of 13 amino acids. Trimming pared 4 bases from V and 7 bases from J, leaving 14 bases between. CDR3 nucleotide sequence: TGTGCCAGCTCACGGGGGGTCGAGGCAGAGCAGTACTTC. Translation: CASSRGVEAEQYF.

CDR3 region: CASSEASSISPLHF. The CDR3 bases are TGTGCCAGCAGTGAAGCCTCATCAATTTCACCCCTCCACTTT. The V gene is TRBV6-1, the J gene TRBJ1-6; D gene unclear. Germline V gene lookup returns CDR1 MNHNS and CDR2 SASEGT. The germline V and J ends were trimmed by 0 bases and 9 bases, with 9 bases remaining between them. The CDR3 extends over 14 amino acids.

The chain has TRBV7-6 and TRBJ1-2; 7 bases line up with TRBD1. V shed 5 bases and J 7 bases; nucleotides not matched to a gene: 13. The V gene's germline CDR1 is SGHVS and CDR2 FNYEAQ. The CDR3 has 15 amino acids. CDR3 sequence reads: CASSLTTGFTGGYTF. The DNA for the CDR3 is TGTGCCAGCAGCCTTACGACAGGGTTTACTGGTGGCTACACCTTC.

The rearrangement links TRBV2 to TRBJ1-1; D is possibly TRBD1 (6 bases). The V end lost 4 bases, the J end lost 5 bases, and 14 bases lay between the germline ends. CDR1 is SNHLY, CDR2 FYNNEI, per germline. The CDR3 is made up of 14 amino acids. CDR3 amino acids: CASSAEQGRTEAFF. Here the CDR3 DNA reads TGTGCCAGCAGTGCTGAACAGGGTAGAACTGAAGCTTTCTTT.

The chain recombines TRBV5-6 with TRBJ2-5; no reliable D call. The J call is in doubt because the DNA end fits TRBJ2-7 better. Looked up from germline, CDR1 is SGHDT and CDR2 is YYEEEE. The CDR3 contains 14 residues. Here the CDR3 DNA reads TGTGCCAGCAGCTTGGGCCAGGCGCCCTACGAGCAGTACTTC. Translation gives CASSLGQAPYEQYF.

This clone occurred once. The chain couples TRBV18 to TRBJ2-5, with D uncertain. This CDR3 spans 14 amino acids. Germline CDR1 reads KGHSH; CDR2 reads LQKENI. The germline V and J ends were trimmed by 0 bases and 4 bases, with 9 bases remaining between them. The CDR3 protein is CASSPPTRAETQYF. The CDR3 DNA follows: TGTGCCAGCTCACCACCGACGCGAGCAGAGACCCAGTACTTC. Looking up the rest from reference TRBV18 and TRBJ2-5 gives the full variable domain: NAGVMQNPRHLVRRRGQEARLRCSPMKGHSHVYWYRQLPEEGLKFMVYLQKENIIDESGMPKERFSAEFPKEGPSILRIQQVVRGDSAAYFCASSPPTRAETQYFGPGTRLLVL.

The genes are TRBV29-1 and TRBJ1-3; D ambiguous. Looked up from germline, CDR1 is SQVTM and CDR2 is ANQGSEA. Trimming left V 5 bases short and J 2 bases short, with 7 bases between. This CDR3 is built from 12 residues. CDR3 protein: CSVTGPGNTIYF. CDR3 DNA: TGCAGCGTTACCGGGCCTGGAAACACCATATATTTT.

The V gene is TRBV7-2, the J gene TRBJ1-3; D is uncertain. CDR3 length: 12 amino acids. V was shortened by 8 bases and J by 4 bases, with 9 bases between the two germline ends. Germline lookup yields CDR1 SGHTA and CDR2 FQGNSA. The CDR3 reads CASSSEGNTIYF. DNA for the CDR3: TGTGCCAGCTCCTCCGAGGGAAACACCATATATTTT.

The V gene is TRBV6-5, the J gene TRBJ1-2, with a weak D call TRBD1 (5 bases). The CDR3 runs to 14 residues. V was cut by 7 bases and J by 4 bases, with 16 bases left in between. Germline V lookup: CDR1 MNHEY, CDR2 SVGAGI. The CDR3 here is CASTRGEGRYGYTF. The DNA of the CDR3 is TGTGCCAGCACCCGAGGGGAGGGGCGCTATGGCTACACCTTC.

CDR3 loop: CASSLGRTGSNQPQHF. The CDR3 region has the DNA TGCGCCAGCAGCTTGGGTCGGACAGGGAGCAATCAGCCCCAGCATTTT. The V and J genes are TRBV5-1 and TRBJ1-5; TRBD1 aligns across 8 bases. This CDR3 region has 16 residues. CDR1 is SGHRS, CDR2 YFSETQ, per germline. Unmatched junction bases numbered 3, after V lost 0 bases and J lost 1 base.

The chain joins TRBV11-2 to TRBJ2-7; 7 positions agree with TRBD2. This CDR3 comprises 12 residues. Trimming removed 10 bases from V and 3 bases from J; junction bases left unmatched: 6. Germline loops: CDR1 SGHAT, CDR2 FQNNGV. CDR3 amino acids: CATGTTFYEQYF. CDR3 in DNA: TGTGCCACTGGGACTACCTTCTACGAGCAGTACTTC.

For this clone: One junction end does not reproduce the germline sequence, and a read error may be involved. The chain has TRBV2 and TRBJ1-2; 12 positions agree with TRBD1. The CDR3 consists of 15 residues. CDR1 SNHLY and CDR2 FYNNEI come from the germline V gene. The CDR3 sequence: CASSESRDRGPGYTF. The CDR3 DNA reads TGTGCCAGTAGTGAATCCCGGGACAGGGGGCCCGGCTACACCTTC.

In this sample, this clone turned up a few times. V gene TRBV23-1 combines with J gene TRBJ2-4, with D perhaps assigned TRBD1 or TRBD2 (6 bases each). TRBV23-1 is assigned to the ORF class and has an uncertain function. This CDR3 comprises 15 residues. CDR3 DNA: TGCGCTCCACCGGACAGTCGGGAGGCCAAAAACATTCAGTACTTC. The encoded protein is CAPPDSREAKNIQYF.

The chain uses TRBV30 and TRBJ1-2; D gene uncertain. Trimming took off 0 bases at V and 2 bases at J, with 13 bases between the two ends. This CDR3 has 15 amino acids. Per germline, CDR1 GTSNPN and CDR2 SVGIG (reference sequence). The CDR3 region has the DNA TGTGCCTGGAGTGTGCCTGGGATGGGGAACTATGGCTACACCTTC. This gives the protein CAWSVPGMGNYGYTF. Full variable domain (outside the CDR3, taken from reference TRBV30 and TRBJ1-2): SQTIHQWPATLVQPVGSPLSLECTVEGTSNPNLYWYRQAAGRGLQLLFYSVGIGQISSEVPQNLSASRPQDRQFILSSKKLLLSDSGFYLCAWSVPGMGNYGYTFGSGTRLTVV.